One TCR beta chain is described in this entry. This record comes from a study of blood T cell repertoires in COVID-19. Study-level background: COVID-19 samples collected from the United States, Italy and Spain covered acute and convalescent phases. T cells, B-cell-depleted T cells, or PBMCs provided the cDNA or gDNA that served as material.

As handled by the study authors: Quantification of nucleated cells was approximated via reference gene primer amplification. Profiled with immunoSEQ multiplex PCR; TCRdb holds only in-frame clones, not every one. V, J and clone size were drawn from that table, and D and trimming were deduced from the DNA. Here the sample spans about 86,000 clones, about 82% being singletons. Trimming took off 11 bases at V and 3 bases at J, with 14 bases between the two ends. The CDR3 sequence is 13 residues long. Per germline, CDR1 MDHEN and CDR2 SYDVKM. Sequenced material: peripheral blood. This chain uses TRBV28 with TRBJ1-5, with D perhaps matching TRBD1 (5 bases). The sequence came from a man in his forties or fifties with acute or convalescent COVID-19. The CDR3 is CAGSREDNQPQHF. CDR3 nucleotide sequence: TGTGCCGGGTCCAGGGAGGACAATCAGCCCCAGCATTTT.